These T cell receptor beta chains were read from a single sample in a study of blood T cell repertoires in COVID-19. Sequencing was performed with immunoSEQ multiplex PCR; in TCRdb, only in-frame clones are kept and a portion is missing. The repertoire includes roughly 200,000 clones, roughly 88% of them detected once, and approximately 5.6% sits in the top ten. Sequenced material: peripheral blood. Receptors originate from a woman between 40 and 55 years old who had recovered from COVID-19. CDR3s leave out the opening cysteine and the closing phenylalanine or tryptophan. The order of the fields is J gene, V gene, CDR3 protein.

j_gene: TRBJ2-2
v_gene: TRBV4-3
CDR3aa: ASSSGGRTGELF

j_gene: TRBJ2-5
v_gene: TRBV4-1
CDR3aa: ASSPGLAEETQY

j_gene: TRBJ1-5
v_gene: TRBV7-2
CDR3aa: ASSSGTGSNQPQH

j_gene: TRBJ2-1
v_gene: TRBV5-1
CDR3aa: ASEDSGGANEQF

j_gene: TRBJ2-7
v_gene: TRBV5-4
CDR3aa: ASRIWGGVLRDFYEQY

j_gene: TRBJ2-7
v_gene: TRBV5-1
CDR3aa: ASSLGGTTYEQY

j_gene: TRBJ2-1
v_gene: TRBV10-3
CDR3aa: AISAYTSGSGEQF

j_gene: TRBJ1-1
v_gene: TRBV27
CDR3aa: ASSLDRVNTEAF

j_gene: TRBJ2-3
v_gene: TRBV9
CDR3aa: ASSVEGGRDTQY

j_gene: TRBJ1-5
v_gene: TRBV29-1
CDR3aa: SVRMGTAYNQPQH

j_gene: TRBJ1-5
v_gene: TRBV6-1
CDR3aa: ASSESGHPERTQH

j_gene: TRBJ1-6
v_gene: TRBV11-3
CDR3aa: ASSLGAGSPLH

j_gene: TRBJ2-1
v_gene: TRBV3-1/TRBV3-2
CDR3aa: ASLRTSGSGNEQF

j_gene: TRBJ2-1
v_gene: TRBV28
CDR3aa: ASSFPGNDYNEQF

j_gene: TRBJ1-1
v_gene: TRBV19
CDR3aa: ASSRQGGGTEAF

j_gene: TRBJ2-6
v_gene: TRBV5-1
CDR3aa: ASQGQAHSGANVLT

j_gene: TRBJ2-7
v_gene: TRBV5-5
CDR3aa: ASSWGGSEQY

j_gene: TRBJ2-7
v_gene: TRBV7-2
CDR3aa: ASSSPAYTREQY

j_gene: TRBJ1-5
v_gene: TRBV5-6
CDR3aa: ASSYTGGDQPQH

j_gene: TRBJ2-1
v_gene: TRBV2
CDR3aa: ASSKETGHEQF

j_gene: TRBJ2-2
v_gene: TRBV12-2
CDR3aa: ASRLGGRYTGELF

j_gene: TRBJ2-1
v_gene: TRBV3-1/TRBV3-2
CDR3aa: ASSQDLGLAGTNSYNEQF

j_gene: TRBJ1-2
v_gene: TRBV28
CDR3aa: ASMSGTGVDGYT

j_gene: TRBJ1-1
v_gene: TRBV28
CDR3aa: ASSFTNTEAF

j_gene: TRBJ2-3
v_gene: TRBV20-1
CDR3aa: SASKTGSDTQY

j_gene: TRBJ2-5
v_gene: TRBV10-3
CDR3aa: AIGGSEETQY

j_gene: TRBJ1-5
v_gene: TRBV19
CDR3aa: ASNVGAGNNQPQH

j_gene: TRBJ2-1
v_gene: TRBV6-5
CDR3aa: ASIFGTRGNEQF

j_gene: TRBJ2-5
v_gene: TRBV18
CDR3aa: ASSPRTGGQETQY

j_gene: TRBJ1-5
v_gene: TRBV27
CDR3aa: ASSPGGRAPSQPQH

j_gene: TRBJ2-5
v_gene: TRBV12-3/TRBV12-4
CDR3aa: ASSYQVETQY

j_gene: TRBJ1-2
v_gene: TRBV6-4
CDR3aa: ASSDGAGRGYGYT

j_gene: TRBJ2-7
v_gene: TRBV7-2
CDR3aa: ASSADRGFTYEQY

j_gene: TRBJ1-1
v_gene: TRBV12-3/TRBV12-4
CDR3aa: ASSLLSGTEAF

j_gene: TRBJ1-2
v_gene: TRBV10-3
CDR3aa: AISEQGPSYGYT

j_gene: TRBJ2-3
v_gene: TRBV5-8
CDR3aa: ASSPIAGGFADTQY

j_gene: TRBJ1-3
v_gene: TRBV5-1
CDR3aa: ASSLVGGLDTIY

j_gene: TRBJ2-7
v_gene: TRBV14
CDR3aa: ASSHPGQSYEQY

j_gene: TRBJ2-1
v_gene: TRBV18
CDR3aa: ASSLAGVESEQF

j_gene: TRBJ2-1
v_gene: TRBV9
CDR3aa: ASSVNSGSYNEQF

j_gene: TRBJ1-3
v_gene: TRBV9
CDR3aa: ASSVGQGVANTIY

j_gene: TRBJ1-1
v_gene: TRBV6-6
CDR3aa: ASSSNRVIEAF

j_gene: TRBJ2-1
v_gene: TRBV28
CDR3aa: ASSPLAAISYNEQF

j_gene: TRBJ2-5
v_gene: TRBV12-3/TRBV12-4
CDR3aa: ASSWTGAETQY

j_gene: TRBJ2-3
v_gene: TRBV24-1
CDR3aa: ATSDSQGGYHTQY

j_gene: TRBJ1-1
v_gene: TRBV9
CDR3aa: ASSGGERGPNTEAF

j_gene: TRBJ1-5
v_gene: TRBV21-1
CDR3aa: ASSKPAVGAITYNQPQH

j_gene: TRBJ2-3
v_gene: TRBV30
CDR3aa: AWGLAGGLDTQY

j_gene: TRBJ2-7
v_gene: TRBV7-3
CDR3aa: ASSLTTGTGSHEQY

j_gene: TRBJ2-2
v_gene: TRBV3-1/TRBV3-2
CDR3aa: ASSQLSSNTGELF

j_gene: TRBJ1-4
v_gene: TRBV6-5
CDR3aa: ASKGVTNEKLF

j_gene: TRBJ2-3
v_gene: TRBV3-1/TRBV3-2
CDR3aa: ASSPGLAGGRLRTDTQY

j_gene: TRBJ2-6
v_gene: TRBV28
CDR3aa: ASSRRGLGANVLT